This T cell receptor (beta chain) was captured by sequencing in a study of cytomegalovirus exposure and HLA in healthy donors. The CDR3 totals 14 residues. This PCR relied on a set of 60 Vbeta primers and 13 Jbeta primers. The table came from immunoSEQ multiplex PCR; TCRdb's copy has only in-frame clones and leaves some out. The sample includes 40,000 or so clones, about three quarters of them seen just once. The sample holds a few counts of this clone. The rearrangement joins TRBV21-1 to TRBJ1-1. TRBV21-1 is a pseudogene locus. The TCR was taken from a woman aged 25 to 39 in good health and CMV-seronegative. The sample was PBMCs. CDR3 in DNA: TGTGCCAGCAGCCCGCGGGGTCTGGGCACTGAAGCTTTCTTT. Protein product: CASSPRGLGTEAFF.